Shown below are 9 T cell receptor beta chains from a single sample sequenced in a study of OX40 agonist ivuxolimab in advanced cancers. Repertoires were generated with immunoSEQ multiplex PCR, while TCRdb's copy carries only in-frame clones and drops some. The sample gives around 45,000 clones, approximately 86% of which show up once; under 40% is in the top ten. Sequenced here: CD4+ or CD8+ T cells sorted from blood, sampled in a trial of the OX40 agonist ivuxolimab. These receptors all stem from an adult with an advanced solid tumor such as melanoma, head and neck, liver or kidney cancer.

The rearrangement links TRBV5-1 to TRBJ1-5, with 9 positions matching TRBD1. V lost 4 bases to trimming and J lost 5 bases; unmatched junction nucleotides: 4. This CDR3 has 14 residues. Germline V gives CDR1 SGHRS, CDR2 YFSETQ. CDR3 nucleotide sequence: TGCGCCAGCAGCCCGGGACAGGGTTATCAGCCCCAGCATTTT. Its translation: CASSPGQGYQPQHF.

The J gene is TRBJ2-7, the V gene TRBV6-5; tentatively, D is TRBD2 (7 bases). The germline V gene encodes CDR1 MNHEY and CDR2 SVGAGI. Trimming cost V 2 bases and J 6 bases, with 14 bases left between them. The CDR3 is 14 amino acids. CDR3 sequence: CASSYGGAFREQYF. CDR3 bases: TGTGCCAGCAGTTACGGGGGGGCGTTTCGCGAGCAGTACTTC.

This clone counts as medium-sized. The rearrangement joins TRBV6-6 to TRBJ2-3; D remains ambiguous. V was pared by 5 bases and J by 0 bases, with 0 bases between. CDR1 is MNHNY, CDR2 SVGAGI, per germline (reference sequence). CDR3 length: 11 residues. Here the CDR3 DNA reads TGTGCCAGCAGTAGCACAGATACGCAGTATTTT. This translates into CASSSTDTQYF.

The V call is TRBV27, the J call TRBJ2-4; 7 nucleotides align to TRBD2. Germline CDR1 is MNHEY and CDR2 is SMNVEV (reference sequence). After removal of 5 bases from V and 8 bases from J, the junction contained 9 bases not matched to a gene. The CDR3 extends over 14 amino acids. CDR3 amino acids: CASSQNRDYDIQYF. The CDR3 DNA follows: TGTGCCAGCAGTCAAAACCGGGACTATGACATTCAGTACTTC.

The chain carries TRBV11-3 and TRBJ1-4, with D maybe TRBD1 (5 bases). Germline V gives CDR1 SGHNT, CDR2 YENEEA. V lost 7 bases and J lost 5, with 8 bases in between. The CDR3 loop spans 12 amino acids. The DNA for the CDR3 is TGTGCCAGCAAACAGGAGAATGAAAAACTGTTTTTT. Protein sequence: CASKQENEKLFF.

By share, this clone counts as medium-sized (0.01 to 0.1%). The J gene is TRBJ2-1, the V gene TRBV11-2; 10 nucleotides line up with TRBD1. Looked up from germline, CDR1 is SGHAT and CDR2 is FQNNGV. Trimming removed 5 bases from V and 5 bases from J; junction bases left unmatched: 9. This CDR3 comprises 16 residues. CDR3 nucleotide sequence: TGTGCCAGCAGCATCCTTCCGGGACAGGGGAACAATGAGCAGTTCTTC. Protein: CASSILPGQGNNEQFF. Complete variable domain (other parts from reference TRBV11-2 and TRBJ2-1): EAGVAQSPRYKIIEKRQSVAFWCNPISGHATLYWYQQILGQGPKLLIQFQNNGVVDDSQLPKDRFSAERLKGVDSTLKIQPAKLEDSAVYLCASSILPGQGNNEQFFGPGTRLTVL.

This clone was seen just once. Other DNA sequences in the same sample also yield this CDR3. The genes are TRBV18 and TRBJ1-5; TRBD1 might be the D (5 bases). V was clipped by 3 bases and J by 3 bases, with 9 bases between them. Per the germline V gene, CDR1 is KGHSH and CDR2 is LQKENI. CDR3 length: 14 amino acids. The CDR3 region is CASSPGGDNQPQHF. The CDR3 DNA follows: TGTGCCAGCTCACCTGGGGGGGACAATCAGCCCCAGCATTTT.

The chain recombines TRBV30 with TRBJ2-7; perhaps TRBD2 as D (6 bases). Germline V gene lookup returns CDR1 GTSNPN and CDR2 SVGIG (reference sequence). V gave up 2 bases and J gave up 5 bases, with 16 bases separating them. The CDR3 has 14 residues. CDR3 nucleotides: TGTGCCTGGAGTTCTGAGGCGGGACCCCACGAGCAGTACTTC. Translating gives CAWSSEAGPHEQYF.

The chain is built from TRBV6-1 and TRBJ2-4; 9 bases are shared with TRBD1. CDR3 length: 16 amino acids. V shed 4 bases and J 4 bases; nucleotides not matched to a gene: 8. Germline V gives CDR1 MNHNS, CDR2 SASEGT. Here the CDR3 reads CASSGDRGNLKNIQYF. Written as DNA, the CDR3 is TGTGCCAGCAGTGGCGACAGGGGGAATCTAAAAAACATTCAGTACTTC.